The following is a T cell receptor beta chain sequence with its context. The sample comes from a study of OX40 agonist ivuxolimab in advanced cancers. Assay used: immunoSEQ multiplex PCR; TCRdb lists only in-frame clones, some missing. The repertoire includes tens of thousands of clones, approximately 92% of them detected once, and 14% sits in the top ten. The V gene's germline CDR1 is SGHDN and CDR2 FVKESK. There are 16 residues in the CDR3. V lost 4 bases, J lost 2 bases, and 14 bases lay in between. The material was CD4+ or CD8+ T cells sorted from blood, obtained in a trial of the OX40 agonist ivuxolimab. The V and J genes are TRBV14 and TRBJ1-4; D remains ambiguous. The TCR was taken from an adult with an advanced solid tumor such as melanoma, head and neck, liver or kidney cancer. Written as DNA, the CDR3 is TGTGCCAGCAGCCCCACAAAGGGAGGGACTAATGAAAAACTGTTTTTT. Amino acid sequence: CASSPTKGGTNEKLFF.